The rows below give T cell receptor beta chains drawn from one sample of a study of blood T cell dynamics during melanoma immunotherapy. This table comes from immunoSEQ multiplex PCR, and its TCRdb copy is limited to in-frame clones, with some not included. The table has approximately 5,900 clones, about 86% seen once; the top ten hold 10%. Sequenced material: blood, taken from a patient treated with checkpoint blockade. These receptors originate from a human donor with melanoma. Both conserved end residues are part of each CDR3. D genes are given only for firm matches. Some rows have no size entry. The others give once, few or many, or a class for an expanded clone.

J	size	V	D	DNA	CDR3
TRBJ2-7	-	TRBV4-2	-	TGTGCCAGCAGCCAAACAGACGGTTCAACCTACGAGCAGTACTTC	CASSQTDGSTYEQYF
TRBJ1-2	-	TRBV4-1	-	TGCGCCAGCAGCCAAGATCGGGCAGGACTCAACTATGGCTACACCTTC	CASSQDRAGLNYGYTF
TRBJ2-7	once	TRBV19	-	TGTGCCAGTGGTCACCCCTACGAGCAGTACTTC	CASGHPYEQYF
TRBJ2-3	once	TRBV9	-	TGTGCCAGCAGCCCCCAAGGAACAGATACGCAGTATTTT	CASSPQGTDTQYF
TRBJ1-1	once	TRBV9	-	TGTGCCAGCAGCGCCCGACTAACGACTGCAGCTTTCTTT	CASSARLTTAAFF
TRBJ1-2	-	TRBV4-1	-	TGCGCCAGCAGCCGAACAGCCGGGGAGTTTAACTATGGCTACACCTTC	CASSRTAGEFNYGYTF
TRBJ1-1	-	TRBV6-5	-	TGTGCCAGCAGTTACGGGAACGGGGCCCAAGCTTTCTTT	CASSYGNGAQAFF
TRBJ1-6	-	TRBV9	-	TGTGCCAGCAGCGTATCCGGCGGCAGTAATTCACCCCTCCACTTT	CASSVSGGSNSPLHF
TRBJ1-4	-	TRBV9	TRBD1	TGTGCCAGCAGCGCGGGACAGCATGAAAAACTGTTTTTT	CASSAGQHEKLFF
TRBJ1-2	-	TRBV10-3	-	TGTGCCATCAGTCCCGAGGGGCCCTCTTCTGGCAACTATGGCTACACCTTC	CAISPEGPSSGNYGYTF
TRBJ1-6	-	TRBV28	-	TGTGCCAGCAACGGACACCGGGTGGTTATATTTGATTCACCCCTCCACTTT	CASNGHRVVIFDSPLHF
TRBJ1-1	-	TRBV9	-	TGTGCCAGCAGCGAGGGGGGGACGAACACTGAAGCTTTCTTT	CASSEGGTNTEAFF
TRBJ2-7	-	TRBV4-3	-	TGCGCCAGCAGCCAAGATCAGGCAGTCGAGCAGTACTTC	CASSQDQAVEQYF
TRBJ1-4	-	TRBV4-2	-	TGTGCCAGCAGCCAGGCCGGGACGGGAAATGAAAAACTGTTTTTT	CASSQAGTGNEKLFF
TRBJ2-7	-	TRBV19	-	TGTGCCAGTAGTATCCTACCCTGGGACTCAACCTACGAGCAGTACTTC	CASSILPWDSTYEQYF
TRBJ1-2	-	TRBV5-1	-	TGCGCCAGCAGCTTGCTACAGGGAGGTGGTGGCTACACCTTC	CASSLLQGGGGYTF
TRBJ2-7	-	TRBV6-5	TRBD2	TGTGCCAGCAGTTACACCCGACTAGCCCACGAGCAGTACTTC	CASSYTRLAHEQYF
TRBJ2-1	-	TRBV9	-	TGTGCCAGCAGCGCGGTTTCCTACAATGAGCAGTTCTTC	CASSAVSYNEQFF
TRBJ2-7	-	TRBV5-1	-	TGCGCCAGCAGCTTGGATCCGGGGACCTACGAGCAGTACTTC	CASSLDPGTYEQYF
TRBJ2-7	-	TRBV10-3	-	TGTGCCATCAGTGAGGCGACCTACGAGCAGTACTTC	CAISEATYEQYF
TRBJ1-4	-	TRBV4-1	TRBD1	TGCGCCAGCAGCCCAAGGACAGGGGCTAATGAAAAACTGTTTTTT	CASSPRTGANEKLFF
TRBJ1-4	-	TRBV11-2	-	TGTGCCAGCACCCAGGGATTAGGTGGCCTTGGTGAAAAACTGTTTTTT	CASTQGLGGLGEKLFF
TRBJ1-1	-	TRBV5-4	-	TGTGCCAGCAGCTCAACGACTGCTGAAGCTTTCTTT	CASSSTTAEAFF
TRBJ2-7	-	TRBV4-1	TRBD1	TGCGCCAGCAGCCAAGATGGGACAGGGGGCTACGAGCAGTACTTC	CASSQDGTGGYEQYF
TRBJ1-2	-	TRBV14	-	TGTGCCACCTCACTGGGGGAGTTCGGTGGCTACACCTTC	CATSLGEFGGYTF
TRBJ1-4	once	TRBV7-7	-	TGTGCTAGCAGCTCCCGTTTGGGTGAAAAACTGTTTTTT	CASSSRLGEKLFF
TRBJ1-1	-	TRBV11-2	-	TGTGCCAGCAGCTTAGACCGGTCCGAAGCTTTCTTT	CASSLDRSEAFF
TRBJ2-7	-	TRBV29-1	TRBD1	TGCAGCGTTGACCCAGGGACAGGATTTTACGAGCAGTACTTC	CSVDPGTGFYEQYF
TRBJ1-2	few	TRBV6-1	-	TGTGCCAGCAGTGAAGGTGTGAGGAGGGGAACCAACTATGGCTACACCTTC	CASSEGVRRGTNYGYTF
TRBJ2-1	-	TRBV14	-	TGTGCCAGCAGCCAAGGGGCGAAGCAGTTCTTC	CASSQGAKQFF
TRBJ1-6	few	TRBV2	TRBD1	TGTGCCAGCAGTCCGGGACAGGAGTTTAATTCACCCCTCCACTTT	CASSPGQEFNSPLHF
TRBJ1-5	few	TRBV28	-	TGTGCCAGCAGTTTCCAGGGCAATCAGCCCCAGCATTTT	CASSFQGNQPQHF
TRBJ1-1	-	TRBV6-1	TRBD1	TGTGCCAGTAGGACAGGGGCCCTTAACACTGAAGCTTTCTTT	CASRTGALNTEAFF
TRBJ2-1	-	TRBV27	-	TGTGCCAGCAGTTTAAGGGACTGGACAGGGAGTGGTCTAGCGGGAAATGAGCAGTTCTTC	CASSLRDWTGSGLAGNEQFF
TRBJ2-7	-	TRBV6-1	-	TGTGCCAGCAGCTTCCTAGACAGCAACTACGAGCAGTACTTC	CASSFLDSNYEQYF
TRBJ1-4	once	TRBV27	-	TGTGCCAGCAGTTTATCAGGGTCTAATGAAAAACTGTTTTTT	CASSLSGSNEKLFF
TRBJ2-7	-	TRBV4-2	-	TGTGCCAGCAGCCAAGATCTGGGAAGCTACGAGCAGTACTTC	CASSQDLGSYEQYF
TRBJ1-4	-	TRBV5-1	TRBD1	TGCGCCAGCAGCGAATGGACAGGGGGCGCGGTAACTAATGAAAAACTGTTTTTT	CASSEWTGGAVTNEKLFF
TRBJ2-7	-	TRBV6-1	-	TGTGCCAGCAACGGGGGAAGGGCCTACGAGCAGTACTTC	CASNGGRAYEQYF
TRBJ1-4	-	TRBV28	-	TGTGCCAGCAGACGCGGGGGCGCTGCAACTAATGAAAAACTGTTTTTT	CASRRGGAATNEKLFF
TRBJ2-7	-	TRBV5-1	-	TGCGCCAGCACGACGGAAGGGTTGAACGAGCAGTACTTC	CASTTEGLNEQYF
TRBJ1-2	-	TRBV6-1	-	TGTGCCAGCAGTGAACACGTGGACTATGGCTACACCTTC	CASSEHVDYGYTF
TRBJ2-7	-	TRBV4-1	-	TGCGCCAGCAGCCAAGGGGGACTCGAGCAGTACTTC	CASSQGGLEQYF
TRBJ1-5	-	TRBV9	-	TGTGCCAGCAGCGTGGACGTTGGGAGCAATCAGCCCCAGCATTTT	CASSVDVGSNQPQHF
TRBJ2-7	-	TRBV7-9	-	TGTGCCAGCAGTTTAGGAGGGAGTGAGCAGTACTTC	CASSLGGSEQYF